The text below deals with one T cell receptor (beta chain). As yet, its antigen is unknown. Germline CDR1 reads SGHAT; CDR2 reads FQNNGV. The CDR3 loop spans 19 amino acids. The J segment lost 0 bases and the V segment lost 6 bases, leaving 12 bases of the junction unmatched. This record belongs to a study of T cell responses to AZD1222 COVID-19 vaccine. General study findings and limits: Every sample of the repertoires postdated the peak T cell response.

The data were produced by immunoSEQ multiplex PCR, yet TCRdb's version contains in-frame clones alone and is incomplete. Counted here are roughly 180,000 clones, roughly 88% occurring once; the ten biggest clones make up less than 0.55%. The chain is built from TRBV11-2 and TRBJ2-5; 14 bases map to TRBD2. The sequencing here drew on peripheral blood, taken on day 0 of AZD1222 vaccination. The TCR comes from an adult in good health. This CDR3 reads CASRIAGLAGGKYQETQYF. CDR3 bases: TGTGCCAGCAGGATCGCAGGACTAGCGGGGGGCAAGTACCAAGAGACCCAGTACTTC. The complete variable domain, with remaining parts taken from reference TRBV11-2 and TRBJ2-5, reads EAGVAQSPRYKIIEKRQSVAFWCNPISGHATLYWYQQILGQGPKLLIQFQNNGVVDDSQLPKDRFSAERLKGVDSTLKIQPAKLEDSAVYLCASRIAGLAGGKYQETQYFGPGTRLLVL.